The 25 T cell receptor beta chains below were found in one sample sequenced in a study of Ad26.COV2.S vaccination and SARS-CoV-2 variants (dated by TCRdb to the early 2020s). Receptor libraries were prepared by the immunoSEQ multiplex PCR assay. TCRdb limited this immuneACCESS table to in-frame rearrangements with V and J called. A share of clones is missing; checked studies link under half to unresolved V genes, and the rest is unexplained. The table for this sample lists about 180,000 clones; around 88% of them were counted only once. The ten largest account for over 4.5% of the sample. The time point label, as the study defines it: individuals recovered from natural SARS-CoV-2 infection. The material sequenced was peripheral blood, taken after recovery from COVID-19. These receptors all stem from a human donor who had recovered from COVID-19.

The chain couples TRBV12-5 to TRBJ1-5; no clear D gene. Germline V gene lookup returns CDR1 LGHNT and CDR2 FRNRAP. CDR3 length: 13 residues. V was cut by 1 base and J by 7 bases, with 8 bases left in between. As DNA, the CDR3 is TGTGCTAGTGGTTTGGGCGAATGGCAGCCCCAGCATTTT. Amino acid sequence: CASGLGEWQPQHF.

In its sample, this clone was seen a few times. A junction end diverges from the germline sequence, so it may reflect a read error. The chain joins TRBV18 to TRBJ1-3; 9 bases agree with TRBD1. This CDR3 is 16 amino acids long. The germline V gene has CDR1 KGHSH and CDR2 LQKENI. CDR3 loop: CASSPQGAASGNTIYF. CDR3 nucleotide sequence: TGTGCCAGCTCGCCACAGGGGGCGGCTTCAGGAAACACCATATATTTT. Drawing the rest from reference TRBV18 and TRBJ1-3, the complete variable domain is NAGVMQNPRHLVRRRGQEARLRCSPMKGHSHVYWYRQLPEEGLKFMVYLQKENIIDESGMPKERFSAEFPKEGPSILRIQQVVRGDSAAYFCASSPQGAASGNTIYFGEGSWLTVV.

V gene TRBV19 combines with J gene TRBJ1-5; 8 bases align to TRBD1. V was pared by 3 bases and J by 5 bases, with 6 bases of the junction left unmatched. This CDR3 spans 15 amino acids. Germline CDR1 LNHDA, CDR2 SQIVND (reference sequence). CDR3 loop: CASSINRGADQPQHF. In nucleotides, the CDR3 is TGTGCCAGTAGTATCAACAGGGGGGCAGATCAGCCCCAGCATTTT.

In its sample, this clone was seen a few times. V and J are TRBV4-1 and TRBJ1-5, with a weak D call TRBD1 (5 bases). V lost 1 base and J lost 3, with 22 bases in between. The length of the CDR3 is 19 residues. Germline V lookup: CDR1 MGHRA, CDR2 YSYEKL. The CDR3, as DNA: TGCGCCAGCAGCCAAGGTCGGATTCTGGTCGGGACGAACAATCAGCCCCAGCATTTT. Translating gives CASSQGRILVGTNNQPQHF.

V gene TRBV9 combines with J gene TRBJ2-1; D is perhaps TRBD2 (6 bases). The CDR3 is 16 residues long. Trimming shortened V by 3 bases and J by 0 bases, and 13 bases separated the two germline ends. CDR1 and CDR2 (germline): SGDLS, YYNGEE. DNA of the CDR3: TGTGCCAGCAGCGGATACGGGAGTAGCTCCTACAATGAGCAGTTCTTC. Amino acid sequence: CASSGYGSSSYNEQFF. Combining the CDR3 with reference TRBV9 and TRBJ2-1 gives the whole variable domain DSGVTQTPKHLITATGQRVTLRCSPRSGDLSVYWYQQSLDQGLQFLIQYYNGEERAKGNILERFSAQQFPDLHSELNLSSLELGDSALYFCASSGYGSSSYNEQFFGPGTRLTVL.

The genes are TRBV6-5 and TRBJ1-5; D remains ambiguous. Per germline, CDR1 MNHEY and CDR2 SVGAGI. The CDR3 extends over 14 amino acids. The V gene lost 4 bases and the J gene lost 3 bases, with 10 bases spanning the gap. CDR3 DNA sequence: TGTGCCAGCAGTTCGGACGGACCCAATCAGCCCCAGCATTTT. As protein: CASSSDGPNQPQHF.

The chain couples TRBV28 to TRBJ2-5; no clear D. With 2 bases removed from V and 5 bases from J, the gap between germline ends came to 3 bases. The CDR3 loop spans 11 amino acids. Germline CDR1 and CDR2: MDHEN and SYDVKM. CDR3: CASSLQETQYF. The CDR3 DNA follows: TGTGCCAGCAGTTTACAGGAGACCCAGTACTTC. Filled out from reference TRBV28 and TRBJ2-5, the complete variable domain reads DVKVTQSSRYLVKRTGEKVFLECVQDMDHENMFWYRQDPGLGLRLIYFSYDVKMKEKGDIPEGYSVSREKKERFSLILESASTNQTSMYLCASSLQETQYFGPGTRLLVL.

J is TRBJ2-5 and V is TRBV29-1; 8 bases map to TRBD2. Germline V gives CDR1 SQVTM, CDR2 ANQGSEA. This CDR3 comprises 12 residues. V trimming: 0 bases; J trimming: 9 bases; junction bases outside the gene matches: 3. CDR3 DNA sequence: TGCAGCGTTGAAGAAACTAGCGGACCCCAGTACTTC. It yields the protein CSVEETSGPQYF.

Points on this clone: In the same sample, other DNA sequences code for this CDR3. The CDR3 nucleotides are TGTGCCAGCAGTCCCGGCGGCTACGAGCAGTACTTC. Its translation: CASSPGGYEQYF. The chain is built from TRBV12-3 or TRBV12-4 and TRBJ2-7; D gene unclear. The V and J ends lost 5 bases and 3 bases respectively, with 8 bases between them. The CDR3 contains 12 residues.

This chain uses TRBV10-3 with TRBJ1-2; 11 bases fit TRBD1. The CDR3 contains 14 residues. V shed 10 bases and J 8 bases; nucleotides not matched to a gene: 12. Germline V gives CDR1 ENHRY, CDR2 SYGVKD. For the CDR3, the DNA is TGTGCCACTTCCGACGGACAGGGGGCCGTCGGCTACACCTTC. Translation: CATSDGQGAVGYTF.

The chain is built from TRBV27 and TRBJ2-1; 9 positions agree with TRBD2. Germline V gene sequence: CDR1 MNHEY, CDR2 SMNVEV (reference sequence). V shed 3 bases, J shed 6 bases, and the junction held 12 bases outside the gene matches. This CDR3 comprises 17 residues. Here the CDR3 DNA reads TGTGCCAGCAGTTTGATCTTCGTCGGCGGGAGGGCCAATGAGCAGTTCTTC. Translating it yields CASSLIFVGGRANEQFF.

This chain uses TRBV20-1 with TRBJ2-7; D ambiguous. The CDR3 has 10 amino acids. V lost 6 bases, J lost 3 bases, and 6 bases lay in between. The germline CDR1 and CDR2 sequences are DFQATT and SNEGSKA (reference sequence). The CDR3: CSAFYYEQYF. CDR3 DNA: TGCAGTGCCTTTTACTACGAGCAGTACTTC.

The CDR3 reads CASSAGADEKLFF. In DNA, the CDR3 is TGTGCCAGCAGTGCAGGGGCGGATGAAAAACTGTTTTTT. V is TRBV2 and J is TRBJ1-4, with TRBD1 as a possible D gene (6 bases). The CDR3 is 13 amino acids. The germline gives CDR1 SNHLY, CDR2 FYNNEI. V was pared by 4 bases and J by 6 bases, with 9 bases between.

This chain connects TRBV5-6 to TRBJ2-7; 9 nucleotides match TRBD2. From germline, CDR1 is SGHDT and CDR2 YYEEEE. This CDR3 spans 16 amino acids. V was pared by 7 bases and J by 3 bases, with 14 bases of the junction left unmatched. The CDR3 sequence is CASASLLIAGDYEQYF. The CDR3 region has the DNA TGTGCCAGCGCCTCTCTGCTTATAGCGGGAGACTACGAGCAGTACTTC.

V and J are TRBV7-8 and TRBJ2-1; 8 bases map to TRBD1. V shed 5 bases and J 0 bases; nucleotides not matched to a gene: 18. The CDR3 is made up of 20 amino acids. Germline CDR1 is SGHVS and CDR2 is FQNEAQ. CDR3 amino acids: CASSRQGLFLGSSSYNEQFF. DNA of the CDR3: TGTGCCAGCAGCCGACAGGGGCTTTTTCTAGGGAGTAGCTCCTACAATGAGCAGTTCTTC.

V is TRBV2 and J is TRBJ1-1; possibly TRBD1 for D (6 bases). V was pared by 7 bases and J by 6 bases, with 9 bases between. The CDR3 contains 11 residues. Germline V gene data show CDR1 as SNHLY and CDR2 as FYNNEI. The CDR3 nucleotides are TGTGCCAGCACCGGGGGCCCTGAAGCTTTCTTT. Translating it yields CASTGGPEAFF. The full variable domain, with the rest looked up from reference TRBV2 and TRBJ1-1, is EPEVTQTPSHQVTQMGQEVILRCVPISNHLYFYWYRQILGQKVEFLVSFYNNEISEKSEIFDDQFSVERPDGSNFTLKIRSTKLEDSAMYFCASTGGPEAFFGQGTRLTVV.

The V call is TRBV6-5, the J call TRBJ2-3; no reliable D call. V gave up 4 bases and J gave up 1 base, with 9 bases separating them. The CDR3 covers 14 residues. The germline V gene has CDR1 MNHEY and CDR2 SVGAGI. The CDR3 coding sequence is TGTGCCAGCAGTTGGAGCTGGGGCACAGATACGCAGTATTTT. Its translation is CASSWSWGTDTQYF.

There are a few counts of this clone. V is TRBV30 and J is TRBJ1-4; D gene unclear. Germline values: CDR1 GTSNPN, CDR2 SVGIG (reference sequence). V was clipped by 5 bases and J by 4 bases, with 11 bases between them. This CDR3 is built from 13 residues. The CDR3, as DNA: TGTGCCTGGCAGGTTACCTTTAATGAAAAACTGTTTTTT. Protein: CAWQVTFNEKLFF.

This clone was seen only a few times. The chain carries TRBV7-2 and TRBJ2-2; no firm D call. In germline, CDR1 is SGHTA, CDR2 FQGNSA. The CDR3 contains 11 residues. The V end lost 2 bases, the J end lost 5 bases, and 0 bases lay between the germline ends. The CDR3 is CASSLTGELFF. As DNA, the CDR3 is TGTGCCAGCAGCTTAACCGGGGAGCTGTTTTTT.

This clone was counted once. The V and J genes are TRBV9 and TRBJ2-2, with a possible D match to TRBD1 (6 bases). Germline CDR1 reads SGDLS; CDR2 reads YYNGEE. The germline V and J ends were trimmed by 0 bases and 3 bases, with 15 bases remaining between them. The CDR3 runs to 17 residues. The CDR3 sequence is CASSVGLGQLHTGELFF. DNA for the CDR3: TGTGCCAGCAGCGTAGGATTAGGACAGCTTCACACCGGGGAGCTGTTTTTT.

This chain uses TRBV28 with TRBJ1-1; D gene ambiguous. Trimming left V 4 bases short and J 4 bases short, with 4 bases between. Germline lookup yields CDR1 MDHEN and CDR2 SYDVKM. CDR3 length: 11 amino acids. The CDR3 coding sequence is TGTGCCAGCAGTTCTACCACTGAAGCTTTCTTT. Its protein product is CASSSTTEAFF.

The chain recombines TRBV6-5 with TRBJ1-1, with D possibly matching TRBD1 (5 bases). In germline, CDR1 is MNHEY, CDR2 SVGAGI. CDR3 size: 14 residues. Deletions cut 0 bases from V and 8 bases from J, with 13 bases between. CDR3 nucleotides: TGTGCCAGCAGTTACTCTACCGGGACCTTAGAAGCTTTCTTT. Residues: CASSYSTGTLEAFF.

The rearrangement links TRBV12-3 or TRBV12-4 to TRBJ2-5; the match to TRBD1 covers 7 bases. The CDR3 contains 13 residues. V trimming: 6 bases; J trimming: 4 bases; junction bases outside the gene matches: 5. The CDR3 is CASSLQGRETQYF. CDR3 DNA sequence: TGTGCCAGCAGCCTACAGGGGCGAGAGACCCAGTACTTC.

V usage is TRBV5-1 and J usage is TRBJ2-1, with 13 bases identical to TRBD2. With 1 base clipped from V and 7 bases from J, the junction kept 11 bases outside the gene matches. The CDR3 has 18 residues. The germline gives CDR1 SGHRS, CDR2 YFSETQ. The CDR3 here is CASSLSLTSGRAENEQFF. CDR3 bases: TGCGCCAGCAGCTTGTCTTTAACTAGCGGGAGGGCAGAAAATGAGCAGTTCTTC.

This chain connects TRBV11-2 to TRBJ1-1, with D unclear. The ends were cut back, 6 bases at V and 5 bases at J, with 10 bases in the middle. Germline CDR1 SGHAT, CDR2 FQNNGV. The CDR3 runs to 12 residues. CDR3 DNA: TGTGCCAGCAGTTTTCCGGGAACTGAAGCTTTCTTT. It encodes CASSFPGTEAFF.